The 22 T cell receptor beta chains given below trace back to one sample, sequenced in a study of blood T cell repertoires in COVID-19. The table came from immunoSEQ multiplex PCR; TCRdb's copy has only in-frame clones and leaves some out. The data show about 260,000 clones, around 87% seen once. The sequenced material came from peripheral blood. The receptor set was obtained from a woman aged 45-60 years who had recovered from COVID-19.

V and J are TRBV10-3 and TRBJ2-2; 7 positions match TRBD2. The V segment lost 4 bases and the J segment 4 bases; nucleotides outside the gene matches: 9. This CDR3 has 16 amino acids. The V gene's germline CDR1 is ENHRY and CDR2 SYGVKD. The CDR3 sequence is CAISATSVGGTGELFF. The CDR3 nucleotides are TGTGCCATCAGTGCCACTAGCGTGGGGGGCACCGGGGAGCTGTTTTTT.

V is TRBV7-2 and J is TRBJ1-1, with TRBD1 matching 7 bases. The germline CDR1 and CDR2 sequences are SGHTA and FQGNSA. V trimming: 4 bases; J trimming: 1 base; junction bases outside the gene matches: 9. The CDR3 length is 16 residues. CDR3 bases: TGTGCCAGCAGCTCCCAGACAGGGTTGACGAACACTGAAGCTTTCTTT. This gives the protein CASSSQTGLTNTEAFF.

The V and J genes are TRBV12-5 and TRBJ1-2; D might be TRBD1 (5 bases). Trimming stripped 6 bases from V and 7 bases from J, with 30 bases between. This CDR3 has 18 amino acids. Germline V gene lookup returns CDR1 LGHNT and CDR2 FRNRAP. In DNA form, the CDR3 reads TGTGCTAGTGGGTACCCAGGGCGCCCTGATGACGTGGGGCCTGGCTACACCTTC. This gives the protein CASGYPGRPDDVGPGYTF.

The chain is built from TRBV20-1 and TRBJ2-2; 7 bases are a match to TRBD1. The germline CDR1 and CDR2 sequences are DFQATT and SNEGSKA (reference sequence). J gave up 7 bases and V 3 bases, and 5 bases lay outside the gene matches. This CDR3 is 13 amino acids long. CDR3 nucleotide sequence: TGCAGTGCTAGTACAGGGGATCACGGGGAGCTGTTTTTT. Encoded protein: CSASTGDHGELFF.

The chain uses TRBV7-3 and TRBJ1-2; a weak D match, TRBD1 (5 bases). Trimming removed 5 bases at V and 8 bases at J, with 15 bases between. Looked up from germline, CDR1 is SGHTA and CDR2 is FQGTGA. This CDR3 has 13 amino acids. CDR3 nucleotides: TGTGCCAGCAGCCCCCGGGGGGTGGGAGGCTACACCTTC. It encodes CASSPRGVGGYTF.

The V and J genes are TRBV30 and TRBJ2-6, with D tentatively TRBD1 (5 bases). CDR3 size: 15 residues. CDR1 and CDR2 from the germline V gene are GTSNPN and SVGIG (reference sequence). V was shortened by 5 bases and J by 0 bases, with 11 bases between the two germline ends. Here the CDR3 reads CAWGQGISGANVLTF. For the CDR3, the DNA is TGTGCCTGGGGGCAGGGAATCTCTGGGGCCAACGTCCTGACTTTC.

The chain is built from TRBV7-3 and TRBJ2-7, with D possibly TRBD1 on 6 matching bases. CDR3 length: 15 amino acids. V was pared by 2 bases and J by 0 bases, with 11 bases between. Germline loops: CDR1 SGHTA, CDR2 FQGTGA. CDR3 loop: CASSLQGGSSYEQYF. In nucleotides, the CDR3 is TGTGCCAGCAGCTTACAAGGGGGAAGCTCCTACGAGCAGTACTTC.

This clone turned up a few times. This sequence joins TRBV3-1 (or the pseudogene TRBV3-2) and TRBJ1-4, with 7 nucleotides matching TRBD1. This CDR3 has 19 residues. The junction had 14 bases not matched to a gene; V was cut back by 0 bases and J by 4 bases. The V gene's germline CDR1 is LGHDT and CDR2 YNNKEL (reference sequence). CDR3 DNA: TGTGCCAGCAGCCAAGATCGATTGACACCGGGACAGAATAATGAAAAACTGTTTTTT. Its protein is CASSQDRLTPGQNNEKLFF.

The rearrangement joins TRBV6-6 to TRBJ2-2; D is unresolved. This CDR3 has 15 amino acids. Deletions cut 4 bases from V and 1 base from J, with 10 bases between. Germline loops: CDR1 MNHNY, CDR2 SVGAGI (reference sequence). The DNA of the CDR3 is TGTGCCAGCAGTTTCCCGCCGGGGAACACCGGGGAGCTGTTTTTT. Its translation: CASSFPPGNTGELFF.

The CDR3 spells CASIGGPHYEQYF. In nucleotides, the CDR3 is TGTGCCAGCATAGGAGGACCCCACTACGAGCAGTACTTC. The chain has TRBV28 and TRBJ2-7; a weak D match, TRBD2 (5 bases). This CDR3 spans 13 amino acids. Trimming removed 7 bases at V and 3 bases at J, with 13 bases between. Germline CDR1 reads MDHEN; CDR2 reads SYDVKM.

The rearrangement links TRBV19 to TRBJ1-2, with 9 bases identical to TRBD1. Per germline, CDR1 LNHDA and CDR2 SQIVND (reference sequence). The junction had 10 bases not matched to a gene; V was cut back by 8 bases and J by 6 bases. The CDR3 loop spans 14 amino acids. The CDR3 DNA reads as TGTGCCAGTTCTTACAGGGGGCCTCAAAATGGCTACACCTTC. Protein product: CASSYRGPQNGYTF.

V and J are TRBV7-3 and TRBJ2-1, with 14 bases identical to TRBD2. The germline CDR1 and CDR2 sequences are SGHTA and FQGTGA. Losses at the gene ends were 6 bases for V and 5 bases for J; bases not matched to a gene: 6. The CDR3 length is 16 residues. DNA of the CDR3: TGTGCCAGCAGTCCCGGGACTAGCGGGAGCGACAATGAGCAGTTCTTC. Encoded protein: CASSPGTSGSDNEQFF.

This rearrangement joins TRBV10-3 to TRBJ1-1; D gene unclear. The CDR3 is made up of 14 amino acids. Germline CDR1 ENHRY, CDR2 SYGVKD. Trimming removed 2 bases from V and 1 base from J, with 8 bases in between. This CDR3 is CAISEIPENTEAFF. In DNA, the CDR3 is TGTGCCATCAGTGAGATCCCAGAGAACACTGAAGCTTTCTTT.

On this clone: The same CDR3 also results from other DNA sequences found in this sample. The CDR3 here is CASRPGQGPTEAFF. DNA for the CDR3: TGCGCCAGCCGCCCGGGACAGGGGCCCACTGAAGCTTTCTTT. This chain joins TRBV5-1 and TRBJ1-1; 10 bases map to TRBD1. The length of the CDR3 is 14 residues. The J segment lost 4 bases and the V segment lost 7 bases, leaving 7 bases of the junction unmatched. Germline CDR1 reads SGHRS; CDR2 reads YFSETQ. The entire variable domain, with the rest obtained from reference TRBV5-1 and TRBJ1-1, is as follows: KAGVTQTPRYLIKTRGQQVTLSCSPISGHRSVSWYQQTPGQGLQFLFEYFSETQRNKGNFPGRFSGRQFSNSRSEMNVSTLELGDSALYLCASRPGQGPTEAFFGQGTRLTVV.

V and J are TRBV24-1 and TRBJ2-1, with D hard to call. Trimming left V 6 bases short and J 5 bases short, with 4 bases between. The CDR3 consists of 11 residues. The germline CDR1 and CDR2 sequences are KGHDR and SFDVKD. CDR3: CATSTNNEQFF. CDR3 DNA sequence: TGTGCCACCAGTACTAACAATGAGCAGTTCTTC.

V usage is TRBV5-1 and J usage is TRBJ2-5; D is perhaps TRBD1 (5 bases). V shed 0 bases and J shed 5 bases, with 11 bases lying between them. From germline, CDR1 is SGHRS and CDR2 YFSETQ. The length of the CDR3 is 14 residues. The CDR3 nucleotides read TGCGCCAGCAGCTTGGGCGTAAAGGGGGAGACCCAGTACTTC. Protein sequence: CASSLGVKGETQYF.

J is TRBJ2-1 and V is TRBV9, with 8 bases matching TRBD2. V shed 4 bases, J shed 3 bases, and the junction held 12 bases outside the gene matches. This CDR3 has 17 residues. Per germline, CDR1 SGDLS and CDR2 YYNGEE. CDR3 in amino acids: CASSPRGLAGLYNEQFF. CDR3 DNA: TGTGCCAGCAGCCCTAGGGGGTTAGCGGGACTCTACAATGAGCAGTTCTTC.

The V call is TRBV4-2, the J call TRBJ1-1; D ambiguous. CDR3 size: 12 residues. V lost 0 bases and J 4 bases, leaving 3 bases between the germline ends. The germline gives CDR1 LGHNA, CDR2 YNFKEQ. This CDR3 reads CASSQDGTEAFF. In DNA form, the CDR3 reads TGTGCCAGCAGCCAAGACGGCACTGAAGCTTTCTTT.

The chain joins TRBV6-2 or TRBV6-3 to TRBJ2-5; 10 bases line up with TRBD2. Per germline, CDR1 MNHEY and CDR2 SVGEGT. The CDR3 contains 19 residues. J gave up 0 bases and V 5 bases, and 15 bases lay outside the gene matches. CDR3 in amino acids: CASSPPPGSSGSYQETQYF. The CDR3 DNA reads TGTGCCAGCAGTCCCCCTCCCGGGTCTAGCGGGAGTTACCAAGAGACCCAGTACTTC.

The gene calls are TRBV9 and TRBJ2-1; no definite D call. Deletions cut 3 bases from V and 0 bases from J, with 13 bases between. Germline CDR1 SGDLS, CDR2 YYNGEE. CDR3 size: 16 residues. DNA of the CDR3: TGTGCCAGCAGCGCCCTTACATACAGCTCCTACAATGAGCAGTTCTTC. It specifies CASSALTYSSYNEQFF.

The chain is built from TRBV19 and TRBJ1-2; 9 bases agree with TRBD1. Trimming cost V 8 bases and J 7 bases; bases outside gene matches: 14. CDR1 is LNHDA and CDR2 is SQIVND in the germline V gene (reference sequence). The CDR3 covers 15 residues. This chain's CDR3 is CASRSGTGFLGGYTF. CDR3 in DNA: TGTGCCAGTCGCTCCGGGACAGGGTTTTTGGGTGGCTACACCTTC.

This sequence joins TRBV5-1 and TRBJ1-1; no clear D gene. Germline CDR1 and CDR2: SGHRS and YFSETQ. The CDR3 runs to 14 residues. Trimming took off 5 bases at V and 1 base at J, with 12 bases between the two ends. The CDR3 region is CASRGGRGNTEAFF. The CDR3 DNA is TGCGCCAGCAGGGGAGGACGGGGGAACACTGAAGCTTTCTTT. Full variable domain (outside the CDR3, taken from reference TRBV5-1 and TRBJ1-1): KAGVTQTPRYLIKTRGQQVTLSCSPISGHRSVSWYQQTPGQGLQFLFEYFSETQRNKGNFPGRFSGRQFSNSRSEMNVSTLELGDSALYLCASRGGRGNTEAFFGQGTRLTVV.